This passage covers 10 T cell receptor beta chains from one sample sequenced in a study of STAT5B mutations in CD4+ large granular lymphocyte leukemia. TCRdb's table, derived via immunoSEQ multiplex PCR, lists solely in-frame clones and lacks some. The sample holds 30,000 to 40,000 clones, less than 85% seen once. The sample taken for sequencing was CD4+ T cells from blood buffy coats. Receptors were obtained from a human donor in good health.

This clone has just one count. V usage is TRBV11-2 and J usage is TRBJ1-4; tentative D call: TRBD1 (6 bases). The CDR3 runs 14 residues. Germline CDR1 is SGHAT and CDR2 is FQNNGV. V lost 3 bases and J lost 6, with 11 bases in between. As DNA, the CDR3 is TGTGCCAGCAGCTTCCAGGGGACCGATGAAAAACTGTTTTTT. This translates into CASSFQGTDEKLFF.

V usage is TRBV5-1 and J usage is TRBJ2-5; tentatively, D is TRBD2 (6 bases). The CDR3 totals 15 residues. Germline CDR1 reads SGHRS; CDR2 reads YFSETQ. Between the trimmed V and J ends, which lost 0 bases and 5 bases, there was a span of 14 bases. The CDR3 spells CASSLGASGGETQYF. The CDR3 nucleotides are TGCGCCAGCAGCTTGGGGGCAAGTGGAGGGGAGACCCAGTACTTC.

The V call is TRBV6-1, the J call TRBJ2-3; D gene ambiguous. Germline lookup yields CDR1 MNHNS and CDR2 SASEGT. The CDR3 loop spans 14 amino acids. Trimming removed 6 bases at V and 0 bases at J, with 10 bases between. The CDR3 is CASSPLASTDTQYF. CDR3 nucleotide sequence: TGTGCCAGCAGCCCCCTTGCTAGCACAGATACGCAGTATTTT.

V gene TRBV15 combines with J gene TRBJ2-1; 8 nucleotides line up with TRBD2. Germline-derived CDR1 and CDR2 are LNHNV and YYDKDF (reference sequence). After removal of 1 base from V and 1 base from J, the junction contained 3 bases not matched to a gene. The CDR3 length is 16 residues. The CDR3 nucleotides read TGTGCCACCAGCAGAGGGACTAGCCCATCCTACAATGAGCAGTTCTTC. Translated, it gives CATSRGTSPSYNEQFF. Full variable domain (missing parts from reference TRBV15 and TRBJ2-1): DAMVIQNPRYQVTQFGKPVTLSCSQTLNHNVMYWYQQKSSQAPKLLFHYYDKDFNNEADTPDNFQSRRPNTSFCFLDIRSPGLGDTAMYLCATSRGTSPSYNEQFFGPGTRLTVL.

This clone was picked up one time. This sequence joins TRBV7-6 and TRBJ2-2; TRBD1 matches 7 bases. Germline CDR1 is SGHVS and CDR2 is FNYEAQ. V lost 5 bases, J lost 4 bases, and 16 bases stayed unmatched. This CDR3 comprises 18 residues. The chain's CDR3 is CASSPTIRGGAVTGELFF. The CDR3 bases are TGTGCCAGCAGCCCTACGATAAGAGGGGGCGCGGTCACCGGGGAGCTGTTTTTT. The full variable domain, with the rest looked up from reference TRBV7-6 and TRBJ2-2, is GAGVSQSPRYKVTKRGQDVALRCDPISGHVSLYWYRQALGQGPEFLTYFNYEAQQDKSGLPNDRFSAERPEGSISTLTIQRTEQRDSAMYRCASSPTIRGGAVTGELFFGEGSRLTVL.

This clone was picked up a small number of times. The chain joins TRBV5-1 to TRBJ1-4; D perhaps matches TRBD1 (5 bases). Germline CDR1 and CDR2: SGHRS and YFSETQ. CDR3 length: 14 residues. V was trimmed by 5 bases and J by 4 bases, leaving 12 bases between them. CDR3 nucleotides: TGCGCCAGCAGTGAGGGGCGGTATAATGAAAAACTGTTTTTT. This encodes CASSEGRYNEKLFF.

This clone is a singleton in its sample. The chain has TRBV7-6 and TRBJ2-5; D remains ambiguous. CDR3 length: 15 amino acids. In germline, CDR1 is SGHVS, CDR2 FNYEAQ. V was cut by 1 base and J by 1 base, with 10 bases left in between. CDR3 sequence reads: CASSLVPRTQETQYF. The CDR3 DNA sequence: TGTGCCAGCAGCTTAGTTCCTCGGACCCAAGAGACCCAGTACTTC.

The V and J genes are TRBV11-3 and TRBJ2-7; a possible D gene is TRBD1 (6 bases). Trimming took off 3 bases at V and 2 bases at J, with 14 bases between the two ends. This CDR3 is 15 amino acids long. CDR1 SGHNT and CDR2 YENEEA come from the germline V gene. CDR3 nucleotide sequence: TGTGCCAGCAGCTTCCGACCGGGACAAGCCTACGAGCAGTACTTC. Translating gives CASSFRPGQAYEQYF. The full variable domain, its missing parts supplied by reference TRBV11-3 and TRBJ2-7, is EAGVVQSPRYKIIEKKQPVAFWCNPISGHNTLYWYLQNLGQGPELLIRYENEEAVDDSQLPKDRFSAERLKGVDSTLKIQPAELGDSAVYLCASSFRPGQAYEQYFGPGTRLTVT.

The chain carries TRBV9 and TRBJ1-1; 11 nucleotides line up with TRBD1. Germline CDR1 and CDR2: SGDLS and YYNGEE. The trim removed 2 bases at V and 3 bases at J, leaving 3 bases unmatched. This CDR3 region has 15 residues. Here the CDR3 DNA reads TGTGCCAGCAGCGTTACGGGACAGGGGGACACTGAAGCTTTCTTT. Residues: CASSVTGQGDTEAFF.

The chain's CDR3 is CASSSPSYGQGNYGYTF. In DNA form, the CDR3 reads TGTGCCAGCAGCTCCCCAAGCTACGGACAGGGCAACTATGGCTACACCTTC. The chain joins TRBV7-9 to TRBJ1-2; 8 positions agree with TRBD1. This CDR3 has 17 amino acids. The germline V gene encodes CDR1 SEHNR and CDR2 FQNEAQ (reference sequence). V trimming: 4 bases; J trimming: 2 bases; junction bases outside the gene matches: 12.